These T cell receptor beta chains were read from a single sample in a study of blood T cell repertoires in COVID-19. The protocol was immunoSEQ multiplex PCR, while the TCRdb copy is restricted to in-frame clones and leaves out a portion. The data hold 300,000 to 350,000 clones, with almost 90% observed a single time. Material: peripheral blood. The receptors were sampled from a woman aged 70-85 years with COVID-19, enrolled during active disease. The conserved cysteine and the conserved F or W are not part of the CDR3 here. Each record gives: D gene, V gene, J gene, CDR3 protein. The D gene is left open where the match is weak.

.	TRBV4-1	TRBJ1-4	ASSQGGAVREKLF
TRBD2	TRBV7-2	TRBJ2-7	ASSLAHRGGAYEQY
TRBD1	TRBV19	TRBJ1-6	ASSTQTLTGTGNSPLH
.	TRBV11-3	TRBJ2-2	ASSSWGDGGELF
.	TRBV28	TRBJ1-4	ASSPPTRPGGEKLF
TRBD2	TRBV5-1	TRBJ2-3	ASSLELAGEAKHIGPPDTQY
.	TRBV27	TRBJ1-5	ASSLSRNQPQH
.	TRBV6-6	TRBJ1-1	ASSYDGRGTEAF
TRBD1	TRBV6-5	TRBJ1-5	ASRQTGRGQPQH
.	TRBV6-5	TRBJ2-5	ASSYSQGEWETQY
.	TRBV7-2	TRBJ1-1	ASKKGSNLNTEAF
TRBD1	TRBV5-6	TRBJ1-2	ASSLGGTAYGYT
TRBD1	TRBV2	TRBJ2-7	ASRTLRTGGSYEQY
.	TRBV27	TRBJ1-4	ASSFKQPRGANNEKLF
.	TRBV3-1/TRBV3-2	TRBJ1-2	ASSQAPQGGYT
.	TRBV4-1	TRBJ1-3	ASSQPTGKGNTIY
.	TRBV28	TRBJ2-3	ASSLTREASTDTQY
.	TRBV21-1	TRBJ1-1	ASSSIPSWTPNTEAF
.	TRBV3-1/TRBV3-2	TRBJ2-2	ASSSTGELF
.	TRBV4-3	TRBJ1-1	ASSQDMYSMNTEAF
.	TRBV2	TRBJ2-7	ASSESWGPEQY
.	TRBV15	TRBJ2-1	ATSSRSSYNEQF
.	TRBV5-1	TRBJ1-1	ASSSGAALNTEAF
TRBD1	TRBV27	TRBJ2-3	ASGIFSGTGGPDTQY
TRBD1	TRBV5-8	TRBJ1-6	ASSVDRGNSPLH
TRBD1	TRBV6-5	TRBJ1-5	ASSPRTGGGQPQH
.	TRBV19	TRBJ2-3	ASGIGQSTDTQY
.	TRBV5-1	TRBJ1-1	ASSFKDMNTEAF
.	TRBV9	TRBJ2-7	ASSPPGEAGEQY
.	TRBV5-1	TRBJ1-2	ASSFSPGNNYGYT
.	TRBV27	TRBJ2-1	ASSLVARSEQF
.	TRBV9	TRBJ1-2	ASSVHKEGRDYGYT
TRBD1	TRBV28	TRBJ1-5	ASSLVTGGGSNQPQH
TRBD1	TRBV2	TRBJ1-3	ASSTGGAGNTIY
TRBD1	TRBV5-1	TRBJ1-1	ASSSTRQGTEAF
TRBD2	TRBV30	TRBJ2-7	AWSVAPGLAGNPTGEQY
.	TRBV7-2	TRBJ2-7	ASKPIPWVYGGEASEQY
.	TRBV7-2	TRBJ1-1	ASSLVSTTEAF
.	TRBV23-1	TRBJ2-1	ASSQSSRTRRHSNEQF
.	TRBV6-5	TRBJ1-2	ASRPGMSDYGYT
.	TRBV11-2	TRBJ2-3	ASSSSVGTDTQY
.	TRBV5-8	TRBJ2-1	ASSWTASYNEQF
.	TRBV28	TRBJ2-7	ASSQRQAALVGEQY
.	TRBV6-6	TRBJ1-6	ASSAGWGAPLH
.	TRBV3-1/TRBV3-2	TRBJ1-2	ASSQRGGANPYGYT
.	TRBV9	TRBJ1-3	ASSVGSNPGNTIY
.	TRBV18	TRBJ1-5	ASSPQSFGDGQPQH
TRBD1	TRBV6-5	TRBJ1-6	ASTRGVETNSPLH
.	TRBV12-5	TRBJ2-7	ASGLVGGADEQY
TRBD1	TRBV5-4	TRBJ1-2	ASSRGQDNYGYT
TRBD2	TRBV11-2	TRBJ2-3	ASSSTLLAGGPGDTQY